The 9 T cell receptor beta chains in this list originate from one sample, sequenced in a study of neurological immune-mediated disorders. MiXCR was run by TCRdb on the 5' RACE reads, yielding one entry per CDR3 protein. The sample gives around 69,000 distinct CDR3 sequences, roughly 4.3% of which show up once; about 6.9% is in the top ten. The sample taken for sequencing was PBMCs. Receptors originate from a young man with multiple sclerosis.

This clonotype has at least ten counts. This chain links TRBV5-1 with TRBJ1-3; D is unresolved. Germline CDR1 SGHRS, CDR2 YFSETQ. The V end lost 6 bases, the J end lost 4 bases, and 14 bases lay between the germline ends. The CDR3 has 14 residues. CDR3 region: CASKKEVTGNTIYF. The CDR3 region has the DNA TGCGCCAGCAAGAAGGAGGTTACAGGAAACACCATATATTTT.

Ten or more counts support this clonotype. This chain connects TRBV7-9 to TRBJ1-2, with 9 bases matching TRBD1. With 5 bases clipped from V and 3 bases from J, the junction kept 13 bases outside the gene matches. There are 17 residues in the CDR3. Germline V gives CDR1 SEHNR, CDR2 FQNEAQ (reference sequence). Here the CDR3 DNA reads TGTGCCAGCAGCAGATCGGGACAGGGATTATTTGACTATGGCTACACCTTC. Protein product: CASSRSGQGLFDYGYTF. The full variable domain, with the rest looked up from reference TRBV7-9 and TRBJ1-2, is DTGVSQNPRHKITKRGQNVTFRCDPISEHNRLYWYRQTLGQGPEFLTYFQNEAQLEKSRLLSDRFSAERPKGSFSTLEIQRTEQGDSAMYLCASSRSGQGLFDYGYTFGSGTRLTVV.

This clonotype was counted at least ten times. The V and J genes are TRBV6-6 and TRBJ2-6; D is unresolved. Germline V gene sequence: CDR1 MNHNY, CDR2 SVGAGI (reference sequence). The CDR3 covers 12 residues. V lost 1 base to trimming and J lost 8 bases, with 3 bases between them. The CDR3: CASSYLTNVLTF. DNA of the CDR3: TGTGCCAGCAGTTACTTGACCAACGTCCTGACTTTC.

This clonotype was observed many times. The J gene is TRBJ2-3, the V gene TRBV3-1; no clear D. V lost 2 bases, J lost 2 bases, and 2 bases lay in between. Germline assignment: CDR1 LGHDT and CDR2 YNNKEL (reference sequence). The CDR3 has 12 amino acids. CDR3 sequence reads: CASSQHTDTQYF. In DNA, the CDR3 is TGTGCCAGCAGCCAACACACAGATACGCAGTATTTT.

This chain uses TRBV12-3 or TRBV12-4 with TRBJ2-3; D is ambiguous. There are 13 residues in the CDR3. The V and J ends lost 7 bases and 9 bases respectively, with 17 bases between them. CDR3 amino acids: CASTPEQQRTQYF. CDR3 bases: TGTGCCAGCACCCCCGAACAGCAGCGAACGCAGTATTTT.

A few counts support this clonotype. The chain joins TRBV15 to TRBJ1-6; D may be TRBD1 (6 bases). V dropped 3 bases and J dropped 10 bases, with 13 bases sitting between them. CDR1 and CDR2 (germline): LNHNV, YYDKDF (reference sequence). The CDR3 runs 14 residues. CDR3 sequence: CATSSTGAGSPLHF. The CDR3 coding sequence is TGTGCCACCAGCAGCACGGGGGCGGGATCACCCCTCCACTTT.

This clonotype has a count of ten or more. V is TRBV5-8 and J is TRBJ1-4; 7 positions match TRBD1. Trimming removed 4 bases from V and 7 bases from J; junction bases left unmatched: 10. CDR3 length: 15 amino acids. Germline V CDR1 and CDR2: SGHTS, YDEGEE. This CDR3 is CASSLGGRTGEKLFF. CDR3 in DNA: TGTGCCAGCAGCCTGGGAGGTAGGACAGGTGAAAAACTGTTTTTT.

This clonotype showed up many times. The V and J genes are TRBV5-1 and TRBJ1-4; unclear D gene. Germline values: CDR1 SGHRS, CDR2 YFSETQ. V dropped 1 base and J dropped 5 bases, with 12 bases sitting between them. The CDR3 consists of 15 residues. Written as DNA, the CDR3 is TGCGCCAGCAGCTTGTTCGGGCAGATGAATGAAAAACTGTTTTTT. Translation gives CASSLFGQMNEKLFF.

This clonotype was counted a few times. The chain combines TRBV19 with TRBJ1-3, with D tentatively TRBD1 (5 bases). The V gene lost 7 bases and the J gene lost 4 bases, with 14 bases spanning the gap. The CDR3 is 14 amino acids. The germline CDR1 and CDR2 sequences are LNHDA and SQIVND (reference sequence). CDR3 in DNA: TGTGCCAGTACCAGGGACTTGTCCGGAAACACCATATATTTT. It specifies CASTRDLSGNTIYF.